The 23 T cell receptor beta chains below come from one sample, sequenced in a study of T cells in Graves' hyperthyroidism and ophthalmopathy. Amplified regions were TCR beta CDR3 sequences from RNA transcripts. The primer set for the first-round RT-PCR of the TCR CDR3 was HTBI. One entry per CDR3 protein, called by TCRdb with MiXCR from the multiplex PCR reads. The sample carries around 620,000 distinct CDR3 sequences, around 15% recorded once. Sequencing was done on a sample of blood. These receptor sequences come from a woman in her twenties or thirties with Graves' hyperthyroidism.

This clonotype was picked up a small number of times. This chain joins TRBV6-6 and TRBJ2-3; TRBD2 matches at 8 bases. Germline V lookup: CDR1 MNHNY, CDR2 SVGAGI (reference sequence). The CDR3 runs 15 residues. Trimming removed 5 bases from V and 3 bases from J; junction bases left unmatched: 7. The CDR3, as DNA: TGTGCCAGCAGTACACGAGTAGCGGGAACAGATACGCAGTATTTT. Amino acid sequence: CASSTRVAGTDTQYF.

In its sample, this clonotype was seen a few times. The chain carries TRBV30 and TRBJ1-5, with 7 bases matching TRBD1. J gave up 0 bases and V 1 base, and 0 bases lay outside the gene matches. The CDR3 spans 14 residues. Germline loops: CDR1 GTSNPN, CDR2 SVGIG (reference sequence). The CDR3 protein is CAWSEGASNQPQHF. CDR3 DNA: TGTGCCTGGAGTGAGGGGGCTAGCAATCAGCCCCAGCATTTT.

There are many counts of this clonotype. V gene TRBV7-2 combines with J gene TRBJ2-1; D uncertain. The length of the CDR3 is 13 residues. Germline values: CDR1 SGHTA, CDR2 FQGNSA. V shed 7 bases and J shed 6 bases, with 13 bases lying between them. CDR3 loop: CASTLLLSNEQFF. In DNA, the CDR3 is TGTGCCAGCACCCTTCTTTTAAGCAATGAGCAGTTCTTC. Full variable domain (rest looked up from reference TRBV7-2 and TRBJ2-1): GAGVSQSPSNKVTEKGKDVELRCDPISGHTALYWYRQSLGQGLEFLIYFQGNSAPDKSGLPSDRFSAERTGGSVSTLTIQRTQQEDSAVYLCASTLLLSNEQFFGPGTRLTVL.

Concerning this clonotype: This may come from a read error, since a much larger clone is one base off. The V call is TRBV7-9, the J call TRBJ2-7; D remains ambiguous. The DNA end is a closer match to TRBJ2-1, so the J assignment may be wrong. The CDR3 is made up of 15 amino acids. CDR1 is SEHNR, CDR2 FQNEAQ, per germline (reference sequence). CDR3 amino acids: CASSLIGYGDYEQFF. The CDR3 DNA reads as TGTGCCAGCAGCTTAATCGGGTACGGAGATTACGAGCAGTTCTTC.

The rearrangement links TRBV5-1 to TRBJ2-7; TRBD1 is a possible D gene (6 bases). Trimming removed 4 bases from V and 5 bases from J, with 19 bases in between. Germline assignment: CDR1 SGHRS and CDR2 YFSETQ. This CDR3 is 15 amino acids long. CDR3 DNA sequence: TGCGCCAGCAGCCCCTCTACAGGGCCATCCCACGAGCAGTACTTC. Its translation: CASSPSTGPSHEQYF.

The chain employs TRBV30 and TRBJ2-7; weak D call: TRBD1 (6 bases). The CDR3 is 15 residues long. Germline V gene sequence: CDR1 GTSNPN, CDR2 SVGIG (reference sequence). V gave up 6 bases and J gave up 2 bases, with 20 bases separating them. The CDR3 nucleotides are TGTGCCTGCTCGGGACACTTAGTCTCAGCCTACGAGCAGTACTTC. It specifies CACSGHLVSAYEQYF.

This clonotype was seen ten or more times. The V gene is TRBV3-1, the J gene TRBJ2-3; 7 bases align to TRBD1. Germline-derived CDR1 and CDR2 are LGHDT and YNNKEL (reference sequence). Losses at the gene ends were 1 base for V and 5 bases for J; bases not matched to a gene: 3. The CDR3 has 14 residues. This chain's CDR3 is CASSQGYRGDTQYF. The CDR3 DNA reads TGTGCCAGCAGCCAAGGTTACAGGGGAGATACGCAGTATTTT.

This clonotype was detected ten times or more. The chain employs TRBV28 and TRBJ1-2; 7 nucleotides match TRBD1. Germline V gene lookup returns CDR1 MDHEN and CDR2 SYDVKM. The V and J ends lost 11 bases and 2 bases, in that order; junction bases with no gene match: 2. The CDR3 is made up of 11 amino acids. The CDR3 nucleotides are TGTGCCTTGGGACAGAACTATGGCTACACCTTC. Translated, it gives CALGQNYGYTF.

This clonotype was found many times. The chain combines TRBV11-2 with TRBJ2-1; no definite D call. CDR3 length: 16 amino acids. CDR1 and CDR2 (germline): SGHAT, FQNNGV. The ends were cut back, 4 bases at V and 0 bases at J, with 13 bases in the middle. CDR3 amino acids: CASSSIYHRSYNEQFF. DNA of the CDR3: TGTGCCAGCAGCTCAATATATCACCGCTCCTACAATGAGCAGTTCTTC.

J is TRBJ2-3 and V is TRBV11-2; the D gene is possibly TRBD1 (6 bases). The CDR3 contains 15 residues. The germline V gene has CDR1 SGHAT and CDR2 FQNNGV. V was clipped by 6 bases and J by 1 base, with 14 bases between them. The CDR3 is CASRPTGWGTDTQYF. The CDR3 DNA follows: TGTGCCAGCAGGCCGACAGGTTGGGGCACAGATACGCAGTATTTT.

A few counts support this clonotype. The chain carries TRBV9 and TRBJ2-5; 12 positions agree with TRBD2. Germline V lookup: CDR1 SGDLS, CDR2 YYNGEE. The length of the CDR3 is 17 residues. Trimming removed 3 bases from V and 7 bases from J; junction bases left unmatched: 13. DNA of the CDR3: TGTGCCAGCAGCGATAGATTGACTAGCGGGAGTGGCAGGACCCAGTACTTC. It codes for CASSDRLTSGSGRTQYF.

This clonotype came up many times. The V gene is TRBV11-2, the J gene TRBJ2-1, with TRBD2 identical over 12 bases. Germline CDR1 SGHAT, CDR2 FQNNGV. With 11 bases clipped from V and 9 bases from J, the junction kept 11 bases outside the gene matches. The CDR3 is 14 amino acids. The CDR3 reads CADATSGRNGEQFF. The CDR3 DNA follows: TGTGCCGACGCGACTAGCGGGAGAAACGGTGAGCAGTTCTTC.

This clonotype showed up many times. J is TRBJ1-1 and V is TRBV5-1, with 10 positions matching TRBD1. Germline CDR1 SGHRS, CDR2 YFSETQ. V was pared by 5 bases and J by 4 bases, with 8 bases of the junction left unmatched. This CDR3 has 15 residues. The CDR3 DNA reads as TGCGCCAGCAGAAGCGGGACAGGGGATGGCACTGAAGCTTTCTTT. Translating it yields CASRSGTGDGTEAFF.

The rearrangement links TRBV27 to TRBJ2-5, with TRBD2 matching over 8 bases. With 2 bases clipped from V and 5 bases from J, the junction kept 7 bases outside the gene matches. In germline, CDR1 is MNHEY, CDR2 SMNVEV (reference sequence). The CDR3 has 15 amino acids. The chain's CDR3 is CASSLVSGVGETQYF. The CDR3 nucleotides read TGTGCCAGCAGTTTAGTTAGCGGGGTCGGGGAGACCCAGTACTTC.

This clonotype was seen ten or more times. The CDR3 DNA sequence: TGTGCCAGCAGCGTAGAGGGCCAGGACACTGAAGCTTTCTTT. Protein product: CASSVEGQDTEAFF. The chain links TRBV9 to TRBJ1-1; D remains unclear. Germline lookup yields CDR1 SGDLS and CDR2 YYNGEE. This CDR3 is 14 amino acids long. Trimming pared 0 bases from V and 3 bases from J, leaving 9 bases between.

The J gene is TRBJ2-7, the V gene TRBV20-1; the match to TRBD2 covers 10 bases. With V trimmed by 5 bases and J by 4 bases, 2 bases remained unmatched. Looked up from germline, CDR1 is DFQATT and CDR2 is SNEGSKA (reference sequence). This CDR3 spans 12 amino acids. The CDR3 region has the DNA TGCAGTGCTCTGGGACTAGCGTACGAGCAGTACTTC. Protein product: CSALGLAYEQYF.

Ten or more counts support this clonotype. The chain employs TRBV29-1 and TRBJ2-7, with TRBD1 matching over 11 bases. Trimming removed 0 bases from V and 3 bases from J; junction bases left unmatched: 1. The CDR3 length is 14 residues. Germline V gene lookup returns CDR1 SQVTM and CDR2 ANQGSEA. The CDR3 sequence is CSVEEGTGGYEQYF. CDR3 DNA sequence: TGCAGCGTTGAAGAGGGGACAGGGGGCTACGAGCAGTACTTC.

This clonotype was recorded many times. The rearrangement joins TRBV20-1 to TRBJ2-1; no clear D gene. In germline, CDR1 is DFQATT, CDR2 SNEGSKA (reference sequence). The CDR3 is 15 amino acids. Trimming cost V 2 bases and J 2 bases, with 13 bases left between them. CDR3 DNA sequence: TGCAGTGCTAGACCCGGCCGTTGGGCCTACAATGAGCAGTTCTTC. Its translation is CSARPGRWAYNEQFF.

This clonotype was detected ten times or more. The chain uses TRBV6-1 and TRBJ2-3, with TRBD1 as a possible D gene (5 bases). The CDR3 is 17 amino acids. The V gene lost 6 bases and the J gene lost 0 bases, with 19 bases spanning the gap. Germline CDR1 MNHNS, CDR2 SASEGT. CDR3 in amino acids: CASSSTIQAASTDTQYF. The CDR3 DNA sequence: TGTGCCAGCAGCTCTACAATACAGGCGGCAAGCACAGATACGCAGTATTTT.

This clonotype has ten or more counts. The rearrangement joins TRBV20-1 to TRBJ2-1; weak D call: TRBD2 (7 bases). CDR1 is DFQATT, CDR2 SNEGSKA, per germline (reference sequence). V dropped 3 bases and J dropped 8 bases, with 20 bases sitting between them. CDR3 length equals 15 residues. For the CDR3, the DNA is TGCAGTGCTAGGAGGGCCCTGGGGGGGGGCGATGAGCAGTTCTTC. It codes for CSARRALGGGDEQFF.

The CDR3 region has the DNA TGTGCCAGCAGTTCCAGGGCCCGGGGCACTGAAGCTTTCTTT. This translates into CASSSRARGTEAFF. This chain links TRBV12-3 or TRBV12-4 with TRBJ1-1, with D tentatively TRBD1 (5 bases). The V end was cut by 4 bases, the J end by 4 bases, with 13 bases between. The CDR3 is 14 amino acids.

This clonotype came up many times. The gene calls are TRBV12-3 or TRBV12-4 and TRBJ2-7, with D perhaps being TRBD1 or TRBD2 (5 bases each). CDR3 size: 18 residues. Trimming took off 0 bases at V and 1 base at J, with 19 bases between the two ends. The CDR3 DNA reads TGTGCCAGCAGTTTAGCGGGGGACCTATCCTATTCTTCCTACGAGCAGTACTTC. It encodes CASSLAGDLSYSSYEQYF.

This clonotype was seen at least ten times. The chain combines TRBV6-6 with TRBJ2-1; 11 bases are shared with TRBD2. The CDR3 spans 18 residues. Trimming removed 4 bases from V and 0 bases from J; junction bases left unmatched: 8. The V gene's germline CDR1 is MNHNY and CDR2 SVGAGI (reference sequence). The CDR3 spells CASSSTSGRRGSYNEQFF. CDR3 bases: TGTGCCAGCAGTTCAACTAGCGGGAGACGAGGCTCCTACAATGAGCAGTTCTTC.